Following are 25 T cell receptor beta chains from one sample sequenced in a study of T cell changes during pregnancy in multiple sclerosis. TCRdb's copy holds only in-frame clones and misses some; the assay was immunoSEQ multiplex PCR. In the table there are more than 90,000 clones, about 91% of which are singletons. The sample was peripheral blood, taken in the second trimester of pregnancy. These receptors all come from a female donor with multiple sclerosis, enrolled in a pregnancy study.

The chain couples TRBV5-4 to TRBJ2-7; D is perhaps TRBD2 (5 bases). The V gene lost 5 bases and the J gene lost 3 bases, with 12 bases spanning the gap. Germline V gene lookup returns CDR1 SGHNT and CDR2 YYREEE (reference sequence). The CDR3 consists of 13 residues. The CDR3 sequence: CASSLGGLYEQYF. CDR3 bases: TGTGCCAGCAGTTTAGGAGGTCTCTACGAGCAGTACTTC.

This clone showed up just once. The chain uses TRBV28 and TRBJ2-6; weak D call: TRBD1 (6 bases). The germline V gene encodes CDR1 MDHEN and CDR2 SYDVKM. V gave up 6 bases and J gave up 6 bases, with 15 bases separating them. This CDR3 has 15 residues. DNA of the CDR3: TGTGCCAGCAGGAGATCCTCAGGGGAGGCCAACGTCCTGACTTTC. It translates to CASRRSSGEANVLTF.

The CDR3 DNA reads TGTGCCAGCAGTGCCGACAGGGGTGGAAAACTGTTTTTT. Amino acid sequence: CASSADRGGKLFF. V is TRBV6-4 and J is TRBJ1-4; the match to TRBD1 covers 8 bases. Trimming removed 4 bases from V and 10 bases from J; junction bases left unmatched: 5. The CDR3 is made up of 13 amino acids. Germline loops: CDR1 MRHNA, CDR2 SNTAGT.

The chain couples TRBV9 to TRBJ2-7; 9 positions agree with TRBD1. Per the germline V gene, CDR1 is SGDLS and CDR2 is YYNGEE. The CDR3 runs 14 residues. V trimming: 4 bases; J trimming: 2 bases; junction bases outside the gene matches: 4. The CDR3 DNA sequence: TGTGCCAGCAGCTTGGGGACAGGGCCCTACGAGCAGTACTTC. Encoded protein: CASSLGTGPYEQYF.

This chain links TRBV25-1 with TRBJ2-2; D not certain. The CDR3 extends over 13 amino acids. With 6 bases removed from V and 1 base from J, the gap between germline ends came to 6 bases. Per the germline V gene, CDR1 is MGHDK and CDR2 is SYGVNS. CDR3 bases: TGTGCCAGCAGGCGTCTGAACACCGGGGAGCTGTTTTTT. It codes for CASRRLNTGELFF.

The chain has TRBV7-3 and TRBJ2-2; 9 bases line up with TRBD2. V trimming: 4 bases; J trimming: 9 bases; junction bases outside the gene matches: 9. CDR3 length: 15 residues. CDR1 and CDR2 from the germline V gene are SGHTA and FQGTGA. The CDR3 DNA reads as TGTGCCAGCAGCTCAGATGTTAGCGGGAGCCGGGAGCTGTTTTTT. Protein product: CASSSDVSGSRELFF.

The rearrangement links TRBV7-9 to TRBJ1-2; 12 nucleotides agree with TRBD1. This CDR3 spans 16 amino acids. Trimming cost V 1 base and J 5 bases; bases outside gene matches: 5. The germline gives CDR1 SEHNR, CDR2 FQNEAQ (reference sequence). The CDR3 sequence: CASSLVGQGAGYGYTF. The CDR3 DNA reads as TGTGCCAGCAGCTTAGTGGGACAGGGGGCTGGTTATGGCTACACCTTC.

This clone has a single count. The junction departs from the called germline gene at one end, perhaps through a read error. Additional DNA sequences in this sample encode the identical CDR3. The chain carries TRBV18 and TRBJ1-5, with 7 bases identical to TRBD1. This CDR3 is built from 16 residues. Per germline, CDR1 KGHSH and CDR2 LQKENI. Here the CDR3 DNA reads TGTGCCAGCTCACGATCGGGACAGAATAGCAATCAGCCCCAGCACTTT. This encodes CASSRSGQNSNQPQHF.

This clone turned up a few times. This chain connects TRBV19 to TRBJ2-2, with TRBD2 identical over 11 bases. CDR3 length equals 13 residues. Germline V gene lookup returns CDR1 LNHDA and CDR2 SQIVND (reference sequence). The V segment lost 10 bases and the J segment 5 bases; nucleotides outside the gene matches: 3. The CDR3 sequence: CATSGRYTGELFF. CDR3 in DNA: TGTGCCACTAGCGGGAGGTATACCGGGGAGCTGTTTTTT.

V is TRBV7-8 and J is TRBJ2-7, with 7 bases matching TRBD1. Germline V gene data show CDR1 as SGHVS and CDR2 as FQNEAQ. After removal of 5 bases from V and 1 base from J, the junction contained 8 bases not matched to a gene. The CDR3 is 15 residues long. The CDR3 reads CASSPRQGHSYEQYF. The CDR3 bases are TGTGCCAGCAGCCCTCGACAGGGACATTCCTACGAGCAGTACTTC.

This clone has a single count. The rearrangement uses TRBV19 and TRBJ2-1; 10 positions agree with TRBD2. CDR1 and CDR2 (germline): LNHDA, SQIVND (reference sequence). This CDR3 comprises 16 residues. The J segment lost 4 bases and the V segment lost 4 bases, leaving 7 bases of the junction unmatched. CDR3 DNA: TGTGCCAGTAGTAGGACTAGCGGCCCGCAGTACAATGAGCAGTTCTTC. Its protein product is CASSRTSGPQYNEQFF.

The rearrangement links TRBV6-1 to TRBJ1-5; no clear D gene. The V and J ends lost 0 bases and 0 bases respectively, with 12 bases between them. Germline lookup yields CDR1 MNHNS and CDR2 SASEGT. CDR3 length equals 17 residues. CDR3 bases: TGTGCCAGCAGTGAAGCGGGCCCCATGCATAGCAATCAGCCCCAGCATTTT. It specifies CASSEAGPMHSNQPQHF.

The chain uses TRBV27 and TRBJ1-2; 10 bases align to TRBD1. Germline V CDR1 and CDR2: MNHEY, SMNVEV (reference sequence). The CDR3 consists of 13 residues. V trimming: 6 bases; J trimming: 6 bases; junction bases outside the gene matches: 4. CDR3 amino acids: CASSWTGGDGYTF. In DNA form, the CDR3 reads TGTGCCAGCAGCTGGACAGGGGGGGATGGCTACACCTTC.

The chain carries TRBV10-3 and TRBJ1-1, with D possibly TRBD1 on 6 matching bases. This CDR3 spans 14 amino acids. Germline V lookup: CDR1 ENHRY, CDR2 SYGVKD. Trimming took off 2 bases at V and 8 bases at J, with 15 bases between the two ends. The CDR3 protein is CAISESDSRGEAFF. CDR3 sequence (DNA): TGTGCCATCAGTGAGAGCGACTCTAGGGGGGAAGCTTTCTTT.

The rearrangement joins TRBV6-5 to TRBJ1-4, with unresolved D. This CDR3 has 15 amino acids. Deletions cut 5 bases from V and 0 bases from J, with 10 bases between. Germline CDR1 and CDR2: MNHEY and SVGAGI. Here the CDR3 reads CASSRTLATNEKLFF. CDR3 sequence (DNA): TGTGCCAGCAGTCGAACTCTTGCAACTAATGAAAAACTGTTTTTT.

The chain links TRBV12-5 to TRBJ1-1, with a tentative D call TRBD1 (5 bases). Germline CDR1 LGHNT, CDR2 FRNRAP. V gave up 2 bases and J gave up 0 bases, with 13 bases separating them. This CDR3 is 16 amino acids long. The CDR3 loop reads CASGLTLTAMNTEAFF. The CDR3 nucleotides read TGTGCTAGTGGTTTGACGTTGACAGCCATGAACACTGAAGCTTTCTTT.

This chain links TRBV5-1 with TRBJ2-2; tentative D call: TRBD1 (6 bases). V was trimmed by 4 bases and J by 0 bases, leaving 10 bases between them. In germline, CDR1 is SGHRS, CDR2 YFSETQ. The CDR3 loop spans 15 amino acids. CDR3 sequence (DNA): TGCGCCAGCAGCAAGGGACAATCGAACACCGGGGAGCTGTTTTTT. Protein: CASSKGQSNTGELFF.

The rearrangement joins TRBV28 to TRBJ2-1, with 11 bases matching TRBD2. Germline V gene sequence: CDR1 MDHEN, CDR2 SYDVKM. This CDR3 has 16 amino acids. With V trimmed by 5 bases and J by 10 bases, 13 bases remained unmatched. DNA for the CDR3: TGTGCCAGCAGTCTCACGCTAGCGGGGGGTCCCATGGAGCAGTTCTTC. Its translation: CASSLTLAGGPMEQFF. The full variable domain, completed using reference TRBV28 and TRBJ2-1, is DVKVTQSSRYLVKRTGEKVFLECVQDMDHENMFWYRQDPGLGLRLIYFSYDVKMKEKGDIPEGYSVSREKKERFSLILESASTNQTSMYLCASSLTLAGGPMEQFFGPGTRLTVL.

V and J are TRBV30 and TRBJ2-7; perhaps TRBD2 as D (5 bases). CDR1 is GTSNPN and CDR2 is SVGIG in the germline V gene (reference sequence). The CDR3 loop spans 14 amino acids. Trimming left V 1 base short and J 5 bases short, with 15 bases between. The CDR3 loop reads CAWSERVLGDEQYF. DNA for the CDR3: TGTGCCTGGAGTGAGAGGGTCCTCGGGGACGAGCAGTACTTC.

The table lists this clone with a few counts. This chain's CDR3 is CASSPRTEIYEQYF. Here the CDR3 DNA reads TGTGCCAGCAGCCCCCGGACAGAGATCTACGAGCAGTACTTC. The chain links TRBV7-9 to TRBJ2-7, with a possible D match to TRBD1 (6 bases). CDR1 is SEHNR, CDR2 FQNEAQ, per germline (reference sequence). The CDR3 covers 14 residues. The ends were cut back, 5 bases at V and 3 bases at J, with 14 bases in the middle.

The chain combines TRBV7-3 with TRBJ2-7; D gene unclear. V dropped 5 bases and J dropped 2 bases, with 16 bases sitting between them. Per germline, CDR1 SGHTA and CDR2 FQGTGA. The CDR3 spans 15 residues. The CDR3 here is CASSPSGASTYEQYF. The CDR3 nucleotides are TGTGCCAGCAGCCCCAGTGGTGCCAGTACCTACGAGCAGTACTTC. Full variable domain (missing parts from reference TRBV7-3 and TRBJ2-7): GAGVSQTPSNKVTEKGKYVELRCDPISGHTALYWYRQSLGQGPEFLIYFQGTGAADDSGLPNDRFFAVRPEGSVSTLKIQRTERGDSAVYLCASSPSGASTYEQYFGPGTRLTVT.

CDR3 coding DNA: TGTGCCATCAGAACCACTAGCGGGAGTGCCAACGAGCAGTACTTC. It is translated as CAIRTTSGSANEQYF. The chain carries TRBV10-3 and TRBJ2-7, with 11 bases aligning to TRBD2. CDR3 size: 15 residues. The V gene end was trimmed by 6 bases and the J gene end by 5 bases; junction bases not matched to a gene: 9. Germline assignment: CDR1 ENHRY and CDR2 SYGVKD.

The chain combines TRBV6-6 with TRBJ2-5; D is unresolved. The V gene's germline CDR1 is MNHNY and CDR2 SVGAGI (reference sequence). This CDR3 contains 13 residues. Trimming left V 2 bases short and J 3 bases short, with 7 bases between. The CDR3 loop reads CASSYGEKETQYF. The CDR3 nucleotides are TGTGCCAGCAGTTACGGAGAGAAAGAGACCCAGTACTTC.

The chain combines TRBV7-6 with TRBJ2-3; 7 positions agree with TRBD1. Losses at the gene ends were 0 bases for V and 5 bases for J; bases not matched to a gene: 2. This CDR3 comprises 14 residues. Germline assignment: CDR1 SGHVS and CDR2 FNYEAQ. CDR3 amino acids: CASSLAGGQDTQYF. CDR3 sequence (DNA): TGTGCCAGCAGCTTAGCAGGGGGCCAAGATACGCAGTATTTT.

This clone was picked up one time. The chain recombines TRBV29-1 with TRBJ2-3, with D perhaps matching TRBD2 (6 bases). There are 14 residues in the CDR3. Trimming stripped 4 bases from V and 2 bases from J, with 13 bases between. Looked up from germline, CDR1 is SQVTM and CDR2 is ANQGSEA. The CDR3 here is CSVGTILLTDTQYF. CDR3 in DNA: TGCAGCGTTGGGACTATCCTGCTCACAGATACGCAGTATTTT.